What follows is one T cell receptor (beta chain) and its context. Clones were read by immunoSEQ multiplex PCR, and TCRdb kept only the in-frame ones, dropping some. The sample holds approximately 2.1 million clones, over 90% seen once. The sample comes from a study of shared clonotypes between healthy human individuals. Germline V gene sequence: CDR1 SGHTA, CDR2 FQGNSA. Trimming took 2 bases from V and 7 from J, leaving 9 bases between them. The length of the CDR3 is 13 residues. The clonotype comes from a man younger than 35 in good health. Some clones in this sample may be carry-over from other donors' samples. This sequence joins TRBV7-2 and TRBJ2-1, with D perhaps matching TRBD2 (5 bases). The material sequenced was naive CD4+ T cells from PBMCs. As to subset: CD45RA+ positively selected. The CDR3 nucleotides are TGTGCCAGCAGCTTACAGCGGAAGAATGAGCAGTTCTTC. It is translated as CASSLQRKNEQFF. The full variable domain, completed using reference TRBV7-2 and TRBJ2-1, is GAGVSQSPSNKVTEKGKDVELRCDPISGHTALYWYRQSLGQGLEFLIYFQGNSAPDKSGLPSDRFSAERTGGSVSTLTIQRTQQEDSAVYLCASSLQRKNEQFFGPGTRLTVL.